This T cell receptor (beta chain) was sequenced during a study of CD8+ T cells in alopecia areata. cDNA serving as the sequencing template came from extracted, reverse transcribed RNA. Sequenced by immunoSEQ multiplex PCR; TCRdb stores in-frame clones only, minus some. The sample holds 100,000 to 150,000 clones; roughly 50% are singletons and the top ten take under 12%. Sorted out of PBMCs were CD4+ T cells and CD8+ T cells. The germline V gene encodes CDR1 SGHAT and CDR2 FQNNGV. This CDR3 has 15 amino acids. J gave up 4 bases and V 5 bases, and 6 bases lay outside the gene matches. Sequencing was performed on NKG2D-low CD8+ T cells sorted from blood. This sequence joins TRBV11-2 and TRBJ2-5, with TRBD1 matching 11 bases. This TCR derives from a human donor with alopecia areata. CDR3 bases: TGTGCCAGCAGCCCGACCGGGACAGGGGGAGAGACCCAGTACTTC. Translated: CASSPTGTGGETQYF.